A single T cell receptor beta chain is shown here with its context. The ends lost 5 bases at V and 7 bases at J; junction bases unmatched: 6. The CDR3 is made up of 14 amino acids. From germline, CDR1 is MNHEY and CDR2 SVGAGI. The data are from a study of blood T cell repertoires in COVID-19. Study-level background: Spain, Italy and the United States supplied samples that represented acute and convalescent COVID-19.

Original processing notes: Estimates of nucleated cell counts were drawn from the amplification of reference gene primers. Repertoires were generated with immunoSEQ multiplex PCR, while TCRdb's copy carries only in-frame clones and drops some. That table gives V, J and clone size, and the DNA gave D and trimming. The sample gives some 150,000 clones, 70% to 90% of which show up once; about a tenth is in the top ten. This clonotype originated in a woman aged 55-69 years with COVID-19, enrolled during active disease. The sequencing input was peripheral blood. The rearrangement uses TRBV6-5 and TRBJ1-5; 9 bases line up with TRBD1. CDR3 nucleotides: TGTGCCAGCAGTCGACAGGGGGGAGACCAGCCCCAGCATTTT. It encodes CASSRQGGDQPQHF.